This T cell receptor (beta chain) was obtained from a study of blood T cells in healthy people across ages. This clonotype was observed many times. Sample-barcoded 5' priming and a J-beta primer mix drove a second PCR of about 7 to 12 cycles. TCRdb reprocessed the 5' RACE reads via MiXCR and lists one record per CDR3 protein. The repertoire has about 1.5 million distinct CDR3 sequences, less than 45% of them found once; the top ten carry about 4%. The CDR3 spans 18 residues. The germline V gene encodes CDR1 MNHEY and CDR2 SVGAGI. Trimming removed 4 bases from V and 0 bases from J, with 16 bases in between.

The sequenced material came from blood. The receptor was derived from a woman aged 18-35 years in good health. The chain joins TRBV6-5 to TRBJ1-6; D gene ambiguous. CDR3 DNA sequence: TGTGCCAGCAGTTTCGGAACTTATTCCCGCTCCTATAATTCACCCCTCCACTTT. Amino acids: CASSFGTYSRSYNSPLHF.